Listed below are T cell receptor beta chains from one sample, sequenced in a study of post-analysis software for immune sequencing data. TCRdb redid the calling of the PCR reads with MiXCR, one entry per CDR3 protein. The sample lists about 810,000 distinct CDR3 sequences; approximately 50% were seen once. Source material: blood. These receptors were obtained from a girl aged 5-17 years with multiple sclerosis. Each CDR3 is given with its conserved first and last residue. D genes are given only for firm matches. The size of a clone is reported for some rows only, either as once, few or many, or as a class for expanded clones.

j_gene	d_gene	v_gene	abundance	CDR3aa	CDR3nt
TRBJ2-3	NA	TRBV20-1	NA	CSARRAAPSTDTQYF	TGCAGTGCTAGACGAGCGGCCCCTAGCACAGATACGCAGTATTTT
TRBJ2-1	NA	TRBV6-4	few	CASSDIPGNEQFF	TGTGCCAGCAGTGACATCCCCGGCAATGAGCAGTTCTTC
TRBJ2-2	TRBD1	TRBV11-2	NA	CASSTGTGDTGELFF	TGTGCCAGCAGCACCGGGACAGGGGACACCGGGGAGCTGTTTTTT
TRBJ2-7	TRBD2	TRBV20-1	NA	CSAGLAWEQYF	TGCAGTGCCGGACTAGCATGGGAGCAGTACTTC
TRBJ1-6	NA	TRBV7-9	few	CASSLDSYNSPLHF	TGTGCCAGCAGCTTAGACAGTTATAATTCACCCCTCCACTTT
TRBJ2-7	NA	TRBV29-1	NA	CSAASLLASEQYF	TGCAGCGCGGCCAGCCTACTAGCATCCGAGCAGTACTTC
TRBJ1-4	TRBD1	TRBV7-2	few	CASSPRGLRDPDEKLFF	TGTGCCAGCAGCCCTAGGGGGCTCCGGGACCCTGATGAAAAACTGTTTTTT
TRBJ2-4	TRBD2	TRBV6-1	many	CASSESPKSLAGGSKNIQYF	TGTGCCAGCAGTGAATCGCCGAAATCCTTAGCGGGAGGGAGCAAAAACATTCAGTACTTC
TRBJ2-6	NA	TRBV12-3/TRBV12-4	NA	CASSKGAGANVLTF	TGTGCCAGCAGTAAGGGAGCTGGGGCCAACGTCCTGACTTTC
TRBJ2-7	TRBD2	TRBV7-3	NA	CASSLTPGLAGEQYF	TGTGCCAGCAGCTTAACCCCTGGGCTAGCGGGCGAGCAGTACTTC
TRBJ2-1	TRBD2	TRBV7-9	NA	CASSARGLAEYNEQFF	TGTGCCAGCAGCGCGAGAGGACTAGCGGAGTACAATGAGCAGTTCTTC